This T cell receptor beta chain originates from a study of shared clonotypes between healthy human individuals (dated by TCRdb to about 2020). With regard to the full study: A few men and two women, aged 18 to 49 years, made up the cohort. For each donor, CD4 naive and CD4 memory were each run on three plates, CD8 naive on two plates, and CD8 memory on one plate. To estimate repertoire size and how much clonotype sharing occurs between individuals, the study deeply sequenced the blood TCR repertoires of 5 or 6 healthy adults. Libraries were prepared and TCR repertoires were sequenced by different laboratories using diverse techniques, in order to increase sequencing depth and limit assay-specific biases. Between about 0.94 and 8.9 billion PBMCs per donor were obtained by leukapheresis. Overall results and qualifications from the work: Because the study included a small number of donors, the genetic and exposure-history diversity represented was limited. Compared with non-shared clonotypes, clonotypes shared by all four sorted-subset donors had higher generation probabilities. Across a handful of donors, about 5% of naive CD4, roughly 3.4% of naive CD8, 2% to 2.5% of memory CD4, and roughly 0.4% of memory CD8 clonotypes were shared. Estimated clonotype richness was generally larger for naive than for memory subsets. Only blood was sampled, and tissue TCR repertoires likely differ from those in blood. Even with the large sequencing depth, rarefaction of the sorted-subset datasets indicated that sequencing was incomplete. Pairwise subsampling led to the expectation that sequencing depth would affect the degree of clonotype sharing among donors.

TCR CDR3 regions were amplified from genomic DNA by multiplex PCR using the deep immunoSEQ assay. Extracted genomic DNA from each cell subset was spread evenly across all wells of several immunoSEQ 96-well plates, with each plate serving as a replicate. For sorted subsets, 200 ng of genomic DNA, equivalent to 25,000 to 35,000 T cell genomes, went into each replicate PCR. Purified libraries were measured with a Qubit 3.0 fluorometer, size-checked on a Bioanalyzer 2100, and measured again with the KAPA Library Quantification kit. A separate single-read 150-cycle Illumina NextSeq 550 flow cell was used to sequence each immunoSEQ 96-well plate. As for how the authors treated the data: Because only junctional sequences without quality scores were contained in the immunoSEQ output, filtering matching that applied to full-length reads could not be performed. Sequences were annotated with PyIR, a Python wrapper for IgBLAST v1.9, and V/J genes and CDR3 were assigned using IMGT germline references. Reads were removed for weak V/J assignments (E-value above 1e-6), missing CDR3, stop codons, out-of-frame junctions, or ambiguous translated residues. A V3J clonotype was defined by an identical inferred V gene, J gene, and CDR3 amino acid sequence. Percentage overlap between repertoires was computed as shared unique clonotypes divided by the size of the smaller repertoire. Three approaches were used to assess repertoire richness: RTK rarefaction, the Chao1 estimator, and Recon v2.1 estimates of unobserved clonotypes. Generation probabilities for all TCRbeta clonotypes obtained by the gDNA method from a few donors were computed using OLGA. TCRdb took over this immuneACCESS table, retaining in-frame rearrangements with V and J assigned. Such tables are incomplete; in checked studies, under half of the missing clones stem from an unresolved V gene, and the remainder is unexplained. V, J and clone size derive from that table, while D and trimming were established from the DNA sequence. The sample table contains more than 600,000 clones; only one count was recorded for about 91% of them. The leading ten clones occupy roughly 22% of the sample.

CD8 naive samples were obtained by positive selection for CCR7 among CD45RO-negative cells, yielding a CD45RA+CCR7+ population from which TemRA cells were excluded. The donors were healthy, HIV-negative adults with no recently reported acute infections or vaccinations. All donors were Caucasian adults living in Nashville, Tennessee, USA. After blood collection by leukapheresis, PBMCs were isolated using Ficoll-Histopaque density gradient centrifugation and then cryopreserved in the vapor phase of liquid nitrogen. Analytical flow cytometry was used to check the purity and quantity of each magnetically sorted T cell population. Each sorted fraction had its genomic DNA isolated and then quantified by UV absorbance on a Nanodrop 2000c. V is shortened by 6 bases, J by 9 bases, and the region joining them spans 15 bases. The CDR3, cysteine through phenylalanine, is 13 amino acids long. The retained sequence is limited to the CDR3, 39 bases, with the frame set at the first base. Looking up the germline V gene (reference sequence) yields CDR1 MNHEY and CDR2 SMNVEV.

About this clone: Its cognate antigen has yet to be identified. Per-base qualities were not stored, and no clone one base away is much larger.

This receptor chain uses TRBV27 and TRBJ2-1; no D gene can be assigned with confidence. The sequenced material came from naive CD8+ T cells sorted from blood. What the cell subset or site label conveys for this sample: CD45RA+CCR7+. This TCR was recovered from a man aged 25 to 40 in good health. For the CDR3, the sequence is CASSLNLLGEQFF. Read as DNA, the sequence is TGTGCCAGCAGCCTAAACCTTTTAGGTGAGCAGTTCTTC.